There are a few counts of the clone carrying this TCR beta chain. The antigen is unknown. This sample was taken from a study of blood T cells in healthy people across ages. Primers used in a second PCR of roughly 7 to 12 cycles were a sample-barcoded 5' primer and a J-beta primer mix. MiXCR, applied by TCRdb to the 5' RACE reads, yields one record per CDR3 protein. The table records about 640,000 distinct CDR3 sequences, about 54% of them present only once. CDR1 and CDR2 (germline): ENHRY, SYGVKD. Trimming removed 1 base from V and 5 bases from J, with 9 bases in between. CDR3 length equals 15 residues. Study-level findings and limits: Estimated diversity that came from one million T cells was considered an underestimate.

V is TRBV10-3 and J is TRBJ1-6; possibly TRBD1 for D (6 bases). This clonotype originated in a man between 60 and 70 years old in good health. Input material: blood. The CDR3 loop is CAISELGQNNSPLHF. The DNA for the CDR3 is TGTGCCATCAGTGAGTTAGGACAGAATAATTCACCCCTCCACTTT.